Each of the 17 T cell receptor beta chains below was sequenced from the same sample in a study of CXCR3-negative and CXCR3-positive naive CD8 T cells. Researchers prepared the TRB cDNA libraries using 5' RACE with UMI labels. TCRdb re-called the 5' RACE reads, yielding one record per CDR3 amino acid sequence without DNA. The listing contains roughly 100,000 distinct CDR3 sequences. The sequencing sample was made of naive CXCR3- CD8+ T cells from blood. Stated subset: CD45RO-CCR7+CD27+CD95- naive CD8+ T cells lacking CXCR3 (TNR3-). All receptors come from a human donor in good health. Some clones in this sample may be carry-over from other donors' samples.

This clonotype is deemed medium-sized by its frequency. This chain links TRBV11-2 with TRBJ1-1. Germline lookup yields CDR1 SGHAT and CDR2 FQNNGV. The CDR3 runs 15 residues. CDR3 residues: CASSSKAGMWTEAFF.

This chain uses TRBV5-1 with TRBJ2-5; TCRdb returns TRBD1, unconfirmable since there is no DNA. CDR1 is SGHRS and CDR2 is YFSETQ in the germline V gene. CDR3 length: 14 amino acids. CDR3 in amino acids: CASSLGVGQETQYF.

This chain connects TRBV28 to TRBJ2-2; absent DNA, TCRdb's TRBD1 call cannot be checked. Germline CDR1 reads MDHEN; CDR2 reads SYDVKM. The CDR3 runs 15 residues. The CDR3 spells CASRADRANTGELFF.

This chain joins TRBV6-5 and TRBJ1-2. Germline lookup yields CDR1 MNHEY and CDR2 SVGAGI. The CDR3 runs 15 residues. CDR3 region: CASSYSSSAMDGYTF.

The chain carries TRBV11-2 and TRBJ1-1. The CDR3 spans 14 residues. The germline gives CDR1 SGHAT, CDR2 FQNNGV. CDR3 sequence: CASSLAGPRTEAFF.

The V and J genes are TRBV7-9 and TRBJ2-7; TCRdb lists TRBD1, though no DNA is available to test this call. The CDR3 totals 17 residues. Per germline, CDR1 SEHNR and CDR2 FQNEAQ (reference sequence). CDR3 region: CASSLSLRQGVDYEQYF. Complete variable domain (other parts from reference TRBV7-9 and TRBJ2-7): DTGVSQNPRHKITKRGQNVTFRCDPISEHNRLYWYRQTLGQGPEFLTYFQNEAQLEKSRLLSDRFSAERPKGSFSTLEIQRTEQGDSAMYLCASSLSLRQGVDYEQYFGPGTRLTVT.

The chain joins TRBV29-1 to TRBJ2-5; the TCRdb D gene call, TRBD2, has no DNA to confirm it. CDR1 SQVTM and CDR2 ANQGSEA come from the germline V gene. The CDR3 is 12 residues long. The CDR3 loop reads CSVETSLETQYF.

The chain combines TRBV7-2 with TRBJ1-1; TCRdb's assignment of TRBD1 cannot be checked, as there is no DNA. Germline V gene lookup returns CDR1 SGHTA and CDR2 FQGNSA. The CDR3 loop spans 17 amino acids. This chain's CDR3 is CASSLGPGGDMNTEAFF.

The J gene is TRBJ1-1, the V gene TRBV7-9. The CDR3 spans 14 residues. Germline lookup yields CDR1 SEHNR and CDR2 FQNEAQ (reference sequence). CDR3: CASSAEQWNTEAFF.

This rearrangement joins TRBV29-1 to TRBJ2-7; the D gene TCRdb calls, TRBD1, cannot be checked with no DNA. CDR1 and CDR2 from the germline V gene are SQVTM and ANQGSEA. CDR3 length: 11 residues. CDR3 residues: CSVTVNYEQYF.

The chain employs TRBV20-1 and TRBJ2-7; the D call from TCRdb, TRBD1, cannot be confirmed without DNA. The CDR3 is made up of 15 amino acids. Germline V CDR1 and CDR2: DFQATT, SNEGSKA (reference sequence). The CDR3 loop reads CSASPSVSLSYEQYF.

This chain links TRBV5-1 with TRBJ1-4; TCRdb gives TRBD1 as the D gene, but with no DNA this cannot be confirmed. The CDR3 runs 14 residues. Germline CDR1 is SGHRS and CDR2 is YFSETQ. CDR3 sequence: CASSSRGQDEKLFF.

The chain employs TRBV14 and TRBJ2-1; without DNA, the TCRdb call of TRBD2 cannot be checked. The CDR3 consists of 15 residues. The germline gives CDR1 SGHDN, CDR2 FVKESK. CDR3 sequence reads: CASSQGTSGAGEQFF.

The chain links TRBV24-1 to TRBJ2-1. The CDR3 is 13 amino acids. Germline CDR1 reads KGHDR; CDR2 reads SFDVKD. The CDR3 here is CATSDWSAYEQFF.

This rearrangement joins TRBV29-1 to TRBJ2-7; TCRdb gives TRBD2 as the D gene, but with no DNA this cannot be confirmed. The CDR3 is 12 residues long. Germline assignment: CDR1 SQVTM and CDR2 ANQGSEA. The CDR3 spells CSVVLAGDEQYF.

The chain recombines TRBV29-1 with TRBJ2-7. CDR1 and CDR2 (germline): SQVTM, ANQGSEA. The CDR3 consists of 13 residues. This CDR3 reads CSVEGGATYDQYF.

The chain's CDR3 is CSVEYLGPTDTQYF. This sequence joins TRBV29-1 and TRBJ2-3. The germline V gene encodes CDR1 SQVTM and CDR2 ANQGSEA. This CDR3 region has 14 residues.